This TCR beta chain was captured by sequencing in a study of blood T cell repertoires in COVID-19. The ends lost 4 bases at V and 3 bases at J; junction bases unmatched: 7. CDR3 size: 14 residues. Germline V gene lookup returns CDR1 SGHNT and CDR2 YYREEE (reference sequence). Original processing methods: Amplification from reference gene primers served as the basis for estimated nucleated cell counts. Assay used: immunoSEQ multiplex PCR; TCRdb lists only in-frame clones, some missing. V, J and clone size derive from that table, while D and trimming were established from the DNA sequence. This sample carries about 140,000 clones, 60% to 85% of them seen once, and the ten largest clones take 3.5% to 5%.

The specimen sequenced was peripheral blood. The source of this sequence is a woman older than 75 with active or convalescent COVID-19. The chain combines TRBV5-4 with TRBJ2-7; 7 nucleotides match TRBD1. As DNA, the CDR3 is TGTGCCAGCAGCCGACGGGACAGAGTCTACGAGCAGTACTTC. Its translation: CASSRRDRVYEQYF.